These T cell receptor beta chains were read from a single sample in a study of cytomegalovirus exposure and HLA in healthy donors. Some clones are missing from TCRdb's copy, which holds only in-frame ones; the method was immunoSEQ multiplex PCR. The top ten hold 6.5% to 7% of the sample, which has tens of thousands of clones, over 75% seen once. The sample comprised PBMCs. Receptors were obtained from a human donor in good health. Each CDR3 is given with its conserved first and last residue. D genes are given only for firm matches. Where a row states a size, it is once, few, many or the class of an expanded clone; other rows omit it.

CASSLPRLAGGVNIQYF | TGTGCCAGCAGCTTACCCAGACTAGCGGGGGGTGTTAACATTCAGTACTTC | TRBJ2-4 | NA | TRBV7-2 | TRBD2
CASSHGTDQPQHF | TGTGCCAGCAGTCACGGGACAGACCAGCCCCAGCATTTT | TRBJ1-5 | NA | TRBV6-6 | TRBD1
CASSPLTSGDTDTQYF | TGCGCCAGCAGCCCTCTGACTAGCGGGGACACAGATACGCAGTATTTT | TRBJ2-3 | NA | TRBV5-1 | TRBD2
CASSVQAGGRETQYF | TGTGCCAGCAGTGTTCAAGCGGGGGGGCGGGAGACCCAGTACTTC | TRBJ2-5 | NA | TRBV6-1 | TRBD2
CASSLLSSGNTIYF | TGTGCCAGCAGCTTACTTTCTTCTGGAAACACCATATATTTT | TRBJ1-3 | NA | TRBV7-9 | NA
CASSQGAGVYGYTF | TGCGCCAGCAGCCAAGGGGCAGGGGTCTATGGCTACACCTTC | TRBJ1-2 | NA | TRBV4-1 | NA
CASSLYGTSGGAPSDTQYF | TGCGCCAGCAGCTTGTACGGGACTAGCGGGGGGGCCCCTTCAGATACGCAGTATTTT | TRBJ2-3 | NA | TRBV5-1 | TRBD2
CASSQDRNYGYTF | TGTGCCAGCAGTCAGGACAGGAACTATGGCTACACCTTC | TRBJ1-2 | few | TRBV6-5 | TRBD1
CAWSPPQGAHGANVLTF | TGTGCCTGGAGCCCTCCTCAGGGGGCGCATGGGGCCAACGTCCTGACTTTC | TRBJ2-6 | few | TRBV30 | TRBD1
CSVDQRDTGSYEQYF | TGCAGCGTTGACCAGCGGGATACAGGATCCTACGAGCAGTACTTC | TRBJ2-7 | few | TRBV29-1 | TRBD2
CASSEALRGSVGYTF | TGTGCCAGCAGTGAAGCCCTCCGAGGGTCAGTTGGCTACACCTTC | TRBJ1-2 | few | TRBV6-1 | NA
CATRGAPEQYF | TGTGCCACCCGGGGGGCTCCCGAGCAGTACTTC | TRBJ2-7 | NA | TRBV28 | NA
CASSPSSPRGKYGYTF | TGTGCCAGCTCACCATCATCCCCCAGGGGGAAGTATGGCTACACCTTC | TRBJ1-2 | NA | TRBV18 | TRBD1
CASSPEGDVSGANVLTF | TGTGCCAGCAGCCCAGAAGGAGACGTTTCTGGGGCCAACGTCCTGACTTTC | TRBJ2-6 | NA | TRBV4-2 | NA
CASSGTELYGYTF | TGTGCCAGTTCCGGGACAGAGCTTTATGGCTACACCTTC | TRBJ1-2 | NA | TRBV6-6 | TRBD1
CASSPTLAGGQEAQYF | TGTGCCAGCAGCCCGACGCTAGCGGGGGGACAAGAGGCCCAGTACTTC | TRBJ2-5 | NA | TRBV7-8 | TRBD2
CASSVQVGSGNTIYF | TGTGCCAGCAGCGTGCAGGTAGGCTCTGGAAACACCATATATTTT | TRBJ1-3 | few | TRBV9 | NA
CASNRDRGNYGYTF | TGTGCCAGCAACCGGGACAGGGGTAACTATGGCTACACCTTC | TRBJ1-2 | NA | TRBV5-6 | TRBD1
CASSFGGTGGYNQPQHF | TGTGCCAGCAGCTTTGGGGGGACAGGGGGTTACAATCAGCCCCAGCATTTT | TRBJ1-5 | NA | TRBV13 | TRBD1
CASSLQGGEAETQYF | TGCGCCAGCAGCTTACAGGGGGGTGAGGCGGAGACCCAGTACTTC | TRBJ2-5 | NA | TRBV5-1 | TRBD1
CASKGDEKLFF | TGTGCCAGTAAGGGGGATGAAAAACTGTTTTTT | TRBJ1-4 | few | TRBV19 | NA
CASSQGVNTGELFF | TGTGCCAGCAGTCAGGGGGTGAACACCGGGGAGCTGTTTTTT | TRBJ2-2 | NA | TRBV27 | TRBD1
CASSEIRTGSQPQHF | TGTGCCAGCAGTGAGATAAGGACAGGGAGTCAGCCCCAGCATTTT | TRBJ1-5 | NA | TRBV6-1 | TRBD1
CASSQDVVAWGGNEQFF | TGCGCCAGCAGCCAAGATGTAGTTGCTTGGGGAGGGAATGAGCAGTTCTTC | TRBJ2-1 | NA | TRBV4-3 | TRBD2
CAIWRGTGNTIYF | TGTGCCATCTGGCGGGGGACCGGAAACACCATATATTTT | TRBJ1-3 | NA | TRBV6-6 | NA
CASSWRGQQETQYF | TGTGCCAGCAGCTGGAGGGGACAGCAAGAGACCCAGTACTTC | TRBJ2-5 | NA | TRBV5-6 | NA
CASSETGTANSPLHF | TGTGCCAGCAGTGAAACAGGAACAGCTAATTCACCCCTCCACTTT | TRBJ1-6 | NA | TRBV6-1 | NA
CASNRDRVTEAFF | TGTGCCAGTAACAGAGACAGGGTGACTGAAGCTTTCTTT | TRBJ1-1 | few | TRBV19 | TRBD1
CASSARRAYEQYF | TGTGCCAGCAGCGCTCGGAGGGCCTACGAGCAGTACTTC | TRBJ2-7 | once | TRBV21-1 | NA
CAWSVLLQGLGGYTF | TGTGCCTGGAGTGTACTCCTCCAGGGGTTGGGTGGCTACACCTTC | TRBJ1-2 | once | TRBV30 | NA
CARSTTDRKRSPLHF | TGTGCCAGAAGCACCACGGACAGGAAAAGGTCACCCCTCCACTTT | TRBJ1-6 | NA | TRBV5-3 | TRBD1
CASSPSVPAAQYF | TGTGCCAGCAGCCCGAGCGTACCCGCAGCGCAGTATTTT | TRBJ2-3 | NA | TRBV13 | NA
CASSPERDRAPGQYF | TGTGCCAGCTCACCTGAGCGGGACAGGGCTCCCGGGCAGTACTTC | TRBJ2-7 | NA | TRBV18 | TRBD1
CASSLQGRGEQFF | TGCGCCAGCAGCCTACAGGGAAGGGGCGAGCAGTTCTTC | TRBJ2-1 | NA | TRBV4-1 | NA
CASRQSRDSEQFF | TGTGCCAGCAGACAAAGCAGGGATAGTGAGCAGTTCTTC | TRBJ2-1 | few | TRBV7-8 | NA
CASSTTGETLNQPQHF | TGTGCCAGTAGTACAACAGGGGAAACACTCAATCAGCCCCAGCATTTT | TRBJ1-5 | NA | TRBV19 | TRBD1
CASSVVGLPNTGELFF | TGTGCCAGCAGCGTAGTAGGACTACCGAACACCGGGGAGCTGTTTTTT | TRBJ2-2 | NA | TRBV9 | NA
CSVAKDPQRGSYNEQFF | TGCAGCGTTGCCAAAGACCCACAGCGGGGCTCCTACAATGAGCAGTTCTTC | TRBJ2-1 | NA | TRBV29-1 | TRBD2
CASSLTGTQETQYF | TGTGCCAGCAGCTTGACAGGGACGCAAGAGACCCAGTACTTC | TRBJ2-5 | few | TRBV5-6 | NA
CASSSTSGGPYEQYF | TGTGCCAGCAGCTCTACTAGCGGGGGACCCTACGAGCAGTACTTC | TRBJ2-7 | NA | TRBV11-2 | TRBD2
CASSHGTSRNEQYF | TGTGCCAGCAGCCACGGGACTTCTCGGAACGAGCAGTACTTC | TRBJ2-7 | NA | TRBV7-8 | NA
CASSLKLNTEAFF | TGTGCCAGCAGCTTAAAATTGAACACTGAAGCTTTCTTT | TRBJ1-1 | few | TRBV6-1 | NA
CASSPGGGVGTEAFF | TGTGCCAGCAGTCCCGGAGGGGGGGTCGGCACTGAAGCTTTCTTT | TRBJ1-1 | few | TRBV6-1 | NA
CASKRIGNQPQHF | TGTGCCAGTAAGAGGATAGGCAATCAGCCCCAGCATTTT | TRBJ1-5 | NA | TRBV19 | NA
CASSQGTGGREKLFF | TGTGCCAGCAGCCAAGGGACAGGGGGCCGTGAAAAACTGTTTTTT | TRBJ1-4 | NA | TRBV4-2 | TRBD1
CASSPTLTGDEQYF | TGTGCCAGCAGTCCCACCCTGACAGGGGACGAGCAGTACTTC | TRBJ2-7 | NA | TRBV2 | TRBD1
CASSQEGSRYGYTF | TGTGCCAGCAGCCAAGAGGGCTCACGCTATGGCTACACCTTC | TRBJ1-2 | NA | TRBV4-2 | NA
CASSFDTGSEQYF | TGTGCCAGCAGCTTCGACACAGGGAGCGAGCAGTACTTC | TRBJ2-7 | NA | TRBV9 | NA
CASSLAGGPDTQYF | TGTGCCAGCAGTTTGGCAGGGGGGCCTGATACGCAGTATTTT | TRBJ2-3 | few | TRBV6-5 | NA
CASSPTGGNQPQHF | TGTGCCAGCAGCCCGACAGGGGGAAATCAGCCCCAGCATTTT | TRBJ1-5 | NA | TRBV27 | TRBD1
CASSNNQGNTQYF | TGTGCCAGCAGTAATAACCAGGGGAATACGCAGTATTTT | TRBJ2-3 | NA | TRBV6-5 | NA
CASSSTSGGANEQFF | TGTGCCAGCAGCTCTACTAGCGGGGGGGCTAATGAGCAGTTCTTC | TRBJ2-1 | NA | TRBV7-7 | TRBD2
CATLNRAETQYF | TGTGCCACCTTAAACAGGGCAGAGACCCAGTACTTC | TRBJ2-5 | NA | TRBV6-1 | NA
CASSRTGGGEQFF | TGTGCCAGCAGCCGGACAGGGGGGGGTGAGCAGTTCTTC | TRBJ2-1 | NA | TRBV5-5 | TRBD1
CATDKGTGELFF | TGCGCCACGGACAAGGGGACCGGGGAGCTGTTTTTT | TRBJ2-2 | NA | TRBV4-1 | NA
CAIRSGTGHKFGSDSPLHF | TGTGCCATCAGATCCGGGACAGGGCATAAATTCGGATCGGATTCACCCCTCCACTTT | TRBJ1-6 | NA | TRBV10-3 | TRBD1
CASSFSSYNSPLHF | TGTGCCAGCAGTTTTAGCTCCTATAATTCACCCCTCCACTTT | TRBJ1-6 | NA | TRBV6-5 | NA
CASKASAEAHGYTF | TGTGCCAGCAAGGCATCGGCCGAGGCTCATGGCTACACCTTC | TRBJ1-2 | NA | TRBV9 | NA